One T cell receptor beta chain is described in this entry. Its specific antigen is unknown. The sample holds no much larger clone one base away, and base qualities are not on file. The immunoSEQ Assay, a bias-controlled multiplex PCR, was used to amplify TCRbeta CDR3 regions from genomic DNA. The paper's data handling went like this. Within the assay, amplification of reference gene primers was used to estimate how many nucleated cells each sample contained. Sequence reads were collapsed and filtered to measure the absolute abundance of every unique TCRbeta CDR3 rearrangement. For each sample, productive Simpson clonality was calculated by taking the square root of Simpson's diversity index across productive rearrangements. TCRdb obtained this table from immuneACCESS and retained in-frame rearrangements with V and J assigned. These tables miss some clones; where compared with another copy, unresolved V genes account for less than half of the shortfall, and the remainder is unexplained. Clonal size and the V and J genes are those of that table, whereas D and trimming came from the DNA. Recorded for this sample are about 120,000 clones; 85% of them occurred a single time. 11% of the sample is taken by the ten largest.

The data stem from a study of blood T cell repertoires in COVID-19 (TCRdb year 2020). Looking at the study overall: The collaborator samples originated in the United States, Italy and Spain and spanned the acute and convalescent phases of COVID-19. The material from the prospective study consisted of cDNA or gDNA derived from T cells, B-cell-depleted T cells, or PBMCs. The dataset comprised deeply sampled blood TCRbeta repertoires from subjects exposed to, actively infected with, or recovered from COVID-19. The repertoires were released in a freely available public database meant as a resource for research on the immune response to SARS-CoV-2. The samples were drawn from two sources: the first 160 participants of the ongoing ImmuneRACE study, and about 1,300 subjects contributed by 6 global collaborators. A de-identified subject ID, COVID-19 status, age in years and sex were almost always included in the sample metadata. Where HLA class I and class II types were available, the types were taken from metadata supplied by the sample provider, not from assay-based typing.

Overall study results and their limits: The amount of clinical and demographic metadata varied by source and participant and was provided uncurated.

Clipping removes 4 bases from V and 0 bases from J, with 6 as the unmatched junction base count. Counted from cysteine to phenylalanine, this CDR3 has 16 amino acids. Only the CDR3 region is kept as DNA, spanning 48 bases read in frame from base 1. Looking up the germline V gene (reference sequence) yields CDR1 LGHDT and CDR2 YNNKEL. Collaborating institutions collected whole blood in K2EDTA tubes following their own protocols. For TCRbeta analysis, collaborators shipped samples as frozen whole blood, isolated PBMCs, or DNA extracted from either of those sample types. The sequenced material came from peripheral blood. The rearranged segments are TRBV3-1 (or the pseudogene TRBV3-2) and TRBJ2-3; TRBD2 matches 8 bases in the middle. This clonotype was sampled from a man older than 75 with acute or convalescent COVID-19. The base sequence is TGTGCCAGCAGCCCATCGGAGCGGGGGAGCACAGATACGCAGTATTTT. The encoded protein is CASSPSERGSTDTQYF.